This T cell receptor beta chain was captured by sequencing in a study of T cells in Graves' hyperthyroidism and ophthalmopathy. General study results and limits: Before onset, by a median of approximately 5.9 months, the model predicted ophthalmopathy.

Of note for this clonotype: Antigen unknown.

Amplification yielded TCR beta CDR3 regions, with RNA transcripts as the source. The HTBI primer set drove a first-round RT-PCR of the TCR CDR3. TCRdb reprocessed the multiplex PCR reads via MiXCR and lists one record per CDR3 protein. The top ten hold 15% to 20% of the sample, which has under 400,000 distinct CDR3 sequences, roughly 15% seen once. Patients with uncontrolled infections, other autoimmune diseases, pregnancy or lactation were excluded. Sequencing input: blood. The clonotype originates from a woman aged 55-69 years with Graves' ophthalmopathy.

CDR3 sequence reads: CASSQTGQGLRNTIYF. The CDR3 nucleotides are TGTGCCAGCAGCCAAACGGGACAGGGGTTAAGAAACACCATATATTTT. The rearrangement joins TRBV3-1 to TRBJ1-3; TRBD1 agrees at 10 bases. Germline V CDR1 and CDR2: LGHDT, YNNKEL (reference sequence). V shed 2 bases, J shed 5 bases, and the junction held 6 bases outside the gene matches. CDR3 length equals 16 residues.